The clone carrying this TCR beta chain was counted a few times. These data belong to a study of Graves' ophthalmopathy and Graves' hyperthyroidism. Researchers took RNA transcripts and amplified TCR beta CDR3 regions from them. Second-round multiplex PCR came after a first-round RT-PCR that employed HTBI primers. In TCRdb, the multiplex PCR reads were re-called with MiXCR into one record per CDR3 protein. Of 650,000 to 900,000 distinct CDR3 sequences detected, approximately 40% appear once; the ten largest clones hold 44%. The CDR3 totals 15 residues. The germline CDR1 and CDR2 sequences are SQVTM and ANQGSEA. The trim removed 2 bases at V and 3 bases at J, leaving 7 bases unmatched. Having ophthalmopathy, the donors showed moderate-to-severe activity, CAS ≥3 and NOSPECS ≥4, with disease lasting under 3 months.

The receptor was isolated from an adult man with Graves' ophthalmopathy. Material: peripheral blood. The chain links TRBV29-1 to TRBJ2-3; 8 bases line up with TRBD2. The CDR3 sequence is CSVESGGRTTDTQYF. The CDR3 nucleotides read TGCAGCGTTGAATCTGGCGGGAGGACTACAGATACGCAGTATTTT.